This T cell receptor (beta chain) was captured by sequencing in a study of cytomegalovirus exposure and HLA in healthy donors. Donors counted as nominally healthy when sampled, yet unrecorded immune exposures were likely. After removal of 5 bases from V and 2 bases from J, the junction contained 9 bases not matched to a gene. The germline V gene has CDR1 MNHEY and CDR2 SVGAGI. This CDR3 spans 15 amino acids. It was with 60 Vbeta and 13 Jbeta primers that the PCR ran. Sequencing was performed with immunoSEQ multiplex PCR; in TCRdb, only in-frame clones are kept and a portion is missing. The data show approximately 170,000 clones, with roughly 71% seen just once and roughly 1.6% held by the top ten. Study-wide findings and caveats: Follow-up analysis later connected one missense variant in DCLRE1C with trimming of TCR beta V- and J-genes. Reports indicate that TCR beta sequences accurately predicted the HLA-A and HLA-B alleles of most subjects.

Points on this clone: Its antigen is as yet unknown.

The rearrangement links TRBV6-5 to TRBJ2-7; 7 nucleotides match TRBD1. Source material: PBMCs. The sequence was obtained from a girl aged 5 to 17 in good health and CMV-seronegative. CDR3 DNA sequence: TGTGCCAGCAGTCGCCTTACAGGGGACACCTACGAGCAGTACTTC. This gives the protein CASSRLTGDTYEQYF.